Listed here is a single TCR beta chain. The antigen is undetermined. This sample stems from a study of OX40 agonist ivuxolimab in advanced cancers. Study summary: The patients got ivuxolimab, which is an agonistic anti-OX40 (CD134) antibody. Averaging approximately 60 years in age, with a range of roughly 20 to 90, the cohort was approximately 83% male.

The germline V and J ends were trimmed by 7 bases and 6 bases, with 18 bases remaining between them. Germline V gene sequence: CDR1 SQVTM, CDR2 ANQGSEA. This CDR3 comprises 13 residues. Study-wide findings and caveats: On average, CD8+ T cells showed a greater number of expanded clones than CD4+. No antigen was identified for the clonally expanded peripheral T cells.

Some clones are missing from TCRdb's copy, which holds only in-frame ones; the method was immunoSEQ multiplex PCR. The table lists 30,000 to 45,000 clones, about 88% of them singletons, with more than 10% in the top ten. The sequencing used CD4+ or CD8+ T cells sorted from blood, collected in a trial of the OX40 agonist ivuxolimab. This chain connects TRBV29-1 to TRBJ1-1; D is unresolved. This receptor was identified in an adult with an advanced solid tumor such as melanoma, head and neck, liver or kidney cancer. Here the CDR3 reads CSARGPSRPEAFF. DNA of the CDR3: TGCAGCGCACGAGGACCATCCCGCCCTGAAGCTTTCTTT.